The clone carrying this T cell receptor beta chain has a count of ten or more. The data originate from a study of T-cell reconstitution after alpha-beta-depleted transplantation in children. This CDR3 comprises 14 residues. Losses at the gene ends were 6 bases for V and 4 bases for J; bases not matched to a gene: 2. Preparation of the TCRbeta library involved a method that used unique molecular identifiers. TCRdb passed the PCR reads through MiXCR, listing each CDR3 protein once. The repertoire consists of some 500,000 distinct CDR3 sequences, with 30% to 35% occurring once and the leading ten covering 2% to 3%.

The TCR comes from a human donor who donated a stem cell graft to a child with aplastic anemia. The sequencing used PBMCs from the stem cell graft donor, collected from the stem cell graft. The V and J genes are TRBV12-3 or TRBV12-4 and TRBJ2-1, with TRBD2 matching 11 bases. CDR3 region: CASRGTSGYNEQFF. CDR3 nucleotide sequence: TGTGCCAGCAGGGGGACTAGCGGTTACAATGAGCAGTTCTTC.